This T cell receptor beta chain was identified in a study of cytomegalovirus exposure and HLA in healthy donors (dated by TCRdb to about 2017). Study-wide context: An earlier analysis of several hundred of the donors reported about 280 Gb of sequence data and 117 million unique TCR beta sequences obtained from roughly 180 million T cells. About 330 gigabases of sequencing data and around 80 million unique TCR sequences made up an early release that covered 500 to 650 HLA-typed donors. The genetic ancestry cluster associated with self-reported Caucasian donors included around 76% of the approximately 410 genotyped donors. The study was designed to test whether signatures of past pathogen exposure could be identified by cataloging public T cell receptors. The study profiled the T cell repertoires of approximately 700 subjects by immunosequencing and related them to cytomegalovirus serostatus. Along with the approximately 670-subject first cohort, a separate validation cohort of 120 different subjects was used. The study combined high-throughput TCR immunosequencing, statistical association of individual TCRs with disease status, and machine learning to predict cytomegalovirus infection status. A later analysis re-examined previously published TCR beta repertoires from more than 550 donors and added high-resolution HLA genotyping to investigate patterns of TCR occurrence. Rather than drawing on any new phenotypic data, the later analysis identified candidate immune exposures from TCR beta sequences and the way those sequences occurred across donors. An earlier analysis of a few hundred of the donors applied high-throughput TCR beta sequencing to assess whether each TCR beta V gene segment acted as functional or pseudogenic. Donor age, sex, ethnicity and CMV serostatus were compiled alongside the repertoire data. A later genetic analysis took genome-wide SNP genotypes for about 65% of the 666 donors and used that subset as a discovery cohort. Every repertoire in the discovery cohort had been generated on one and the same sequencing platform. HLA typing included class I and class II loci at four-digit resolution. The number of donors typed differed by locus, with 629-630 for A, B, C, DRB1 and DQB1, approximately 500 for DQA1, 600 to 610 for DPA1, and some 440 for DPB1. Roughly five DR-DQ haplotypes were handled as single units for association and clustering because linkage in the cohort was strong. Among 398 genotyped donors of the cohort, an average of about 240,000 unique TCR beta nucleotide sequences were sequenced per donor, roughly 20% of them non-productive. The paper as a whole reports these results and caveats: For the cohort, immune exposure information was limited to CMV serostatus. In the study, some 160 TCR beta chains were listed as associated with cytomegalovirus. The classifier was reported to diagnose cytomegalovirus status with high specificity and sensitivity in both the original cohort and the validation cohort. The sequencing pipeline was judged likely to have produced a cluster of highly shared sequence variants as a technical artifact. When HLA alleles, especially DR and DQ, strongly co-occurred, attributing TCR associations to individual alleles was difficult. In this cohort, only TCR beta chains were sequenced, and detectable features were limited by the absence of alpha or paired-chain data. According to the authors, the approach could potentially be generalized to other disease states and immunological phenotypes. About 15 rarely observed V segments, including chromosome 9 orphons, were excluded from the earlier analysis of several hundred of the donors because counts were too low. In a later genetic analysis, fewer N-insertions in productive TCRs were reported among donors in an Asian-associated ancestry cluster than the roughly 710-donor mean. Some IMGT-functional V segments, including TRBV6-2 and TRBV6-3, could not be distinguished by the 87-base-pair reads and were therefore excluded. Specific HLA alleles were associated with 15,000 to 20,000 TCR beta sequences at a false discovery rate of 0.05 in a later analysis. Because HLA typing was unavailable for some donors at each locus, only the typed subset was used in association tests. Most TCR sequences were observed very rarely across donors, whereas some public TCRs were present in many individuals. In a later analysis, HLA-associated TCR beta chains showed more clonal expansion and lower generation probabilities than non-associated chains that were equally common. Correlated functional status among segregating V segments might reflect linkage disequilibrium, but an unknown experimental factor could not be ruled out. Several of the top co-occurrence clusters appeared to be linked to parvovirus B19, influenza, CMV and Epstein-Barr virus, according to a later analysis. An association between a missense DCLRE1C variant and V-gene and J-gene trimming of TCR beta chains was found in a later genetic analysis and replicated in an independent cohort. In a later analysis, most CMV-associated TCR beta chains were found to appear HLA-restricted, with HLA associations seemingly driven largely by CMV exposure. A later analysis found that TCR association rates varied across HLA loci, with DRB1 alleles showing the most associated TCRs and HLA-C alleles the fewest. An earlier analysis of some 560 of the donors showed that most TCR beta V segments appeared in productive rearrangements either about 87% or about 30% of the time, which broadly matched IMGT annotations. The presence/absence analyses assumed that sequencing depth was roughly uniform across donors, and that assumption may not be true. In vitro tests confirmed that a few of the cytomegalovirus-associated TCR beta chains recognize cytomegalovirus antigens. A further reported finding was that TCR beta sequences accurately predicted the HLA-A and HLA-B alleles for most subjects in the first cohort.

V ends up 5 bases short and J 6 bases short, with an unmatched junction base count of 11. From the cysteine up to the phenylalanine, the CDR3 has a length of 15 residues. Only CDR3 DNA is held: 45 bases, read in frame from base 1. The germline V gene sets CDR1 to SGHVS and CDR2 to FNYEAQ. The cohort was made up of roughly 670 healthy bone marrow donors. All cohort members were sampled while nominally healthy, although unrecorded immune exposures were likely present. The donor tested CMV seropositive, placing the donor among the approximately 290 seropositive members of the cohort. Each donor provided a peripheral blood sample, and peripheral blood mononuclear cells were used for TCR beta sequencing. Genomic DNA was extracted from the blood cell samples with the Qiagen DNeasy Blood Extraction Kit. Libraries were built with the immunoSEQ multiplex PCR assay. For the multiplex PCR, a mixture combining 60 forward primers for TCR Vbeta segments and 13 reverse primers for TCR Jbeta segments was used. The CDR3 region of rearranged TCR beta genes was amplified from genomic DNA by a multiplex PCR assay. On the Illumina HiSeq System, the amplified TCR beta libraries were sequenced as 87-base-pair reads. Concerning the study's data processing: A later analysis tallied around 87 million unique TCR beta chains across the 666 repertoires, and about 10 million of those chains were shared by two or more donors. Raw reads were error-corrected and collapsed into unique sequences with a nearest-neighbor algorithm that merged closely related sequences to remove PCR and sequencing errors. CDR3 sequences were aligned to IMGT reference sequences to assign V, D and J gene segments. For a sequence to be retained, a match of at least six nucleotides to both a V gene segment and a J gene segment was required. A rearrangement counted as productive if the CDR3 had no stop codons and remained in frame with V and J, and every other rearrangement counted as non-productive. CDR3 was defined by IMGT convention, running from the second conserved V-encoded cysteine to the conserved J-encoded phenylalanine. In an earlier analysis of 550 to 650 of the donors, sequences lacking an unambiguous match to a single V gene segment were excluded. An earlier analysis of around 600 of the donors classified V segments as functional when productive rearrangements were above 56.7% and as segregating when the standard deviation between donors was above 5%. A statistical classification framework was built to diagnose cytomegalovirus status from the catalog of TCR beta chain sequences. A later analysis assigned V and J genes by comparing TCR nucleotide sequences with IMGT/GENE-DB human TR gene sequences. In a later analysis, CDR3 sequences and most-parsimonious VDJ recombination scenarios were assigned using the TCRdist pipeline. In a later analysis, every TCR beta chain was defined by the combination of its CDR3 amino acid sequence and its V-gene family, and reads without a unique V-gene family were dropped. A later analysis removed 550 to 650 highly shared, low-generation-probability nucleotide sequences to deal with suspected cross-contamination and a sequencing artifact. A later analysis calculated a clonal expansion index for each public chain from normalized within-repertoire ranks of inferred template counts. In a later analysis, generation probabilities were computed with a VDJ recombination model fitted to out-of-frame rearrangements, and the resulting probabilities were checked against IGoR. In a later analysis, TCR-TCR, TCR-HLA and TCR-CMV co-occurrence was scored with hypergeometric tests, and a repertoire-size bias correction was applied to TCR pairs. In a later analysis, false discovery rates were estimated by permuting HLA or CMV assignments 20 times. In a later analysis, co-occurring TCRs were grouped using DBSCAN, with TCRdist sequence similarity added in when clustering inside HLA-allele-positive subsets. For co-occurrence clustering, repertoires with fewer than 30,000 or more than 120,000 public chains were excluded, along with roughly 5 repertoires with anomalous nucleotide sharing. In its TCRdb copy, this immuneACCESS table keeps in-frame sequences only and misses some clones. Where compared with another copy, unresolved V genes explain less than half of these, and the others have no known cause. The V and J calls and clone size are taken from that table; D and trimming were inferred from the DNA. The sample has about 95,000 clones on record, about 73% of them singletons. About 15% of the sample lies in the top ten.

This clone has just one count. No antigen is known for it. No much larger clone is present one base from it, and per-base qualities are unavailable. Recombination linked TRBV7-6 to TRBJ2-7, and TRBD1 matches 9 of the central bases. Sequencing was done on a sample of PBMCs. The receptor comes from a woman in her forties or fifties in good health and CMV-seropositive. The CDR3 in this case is CASSETGTGHGEQYF. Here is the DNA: TGTGCCAGCAGCGAAACCGGGACAGGGCACGGCGAGCAGTACTTC.